This entry concerns a single T cell receptor beta chain. Germline lookup yields CDR1 SQVTM and CDR2 ANQGSEA. Trimming took 5 bases from V and 7 from J; bases not matched to a gene: 9. CDR3 size: 14 residues. Time point reported: pretreatment peripheral blood. Here immunoSEQ multiplex PCR was the method, and the copy in TCRdb shows in-frame clones only, minus some. The repertoire holds under 95,000 clones, with approximately 87% as singletons. These data are taken from a study of PD-L1 blockade in urothelial cancer. The overall study: Blood analysis took place 3 weeks (second dose) and 6 weeks after treatment start. A median roughly 150,000 T cells were found in blood samples.

The receptor was isolated from a man aged 60 to 75 with urothelial cancer. The chain couples TRBV29-1 to TRBJ2-1; TRBD2 matches 9 bases. The specimen was PBMCs, collected around atezolizumab (anti-PD-L1) treatment. CDR3 in amino acids: CSVRAGGPTNEQFF. Written as DNA, the CDR3 is TGCAGCGTTAGGGCGGGAGGGCCGACTAATGAGCAGTTCTTC.